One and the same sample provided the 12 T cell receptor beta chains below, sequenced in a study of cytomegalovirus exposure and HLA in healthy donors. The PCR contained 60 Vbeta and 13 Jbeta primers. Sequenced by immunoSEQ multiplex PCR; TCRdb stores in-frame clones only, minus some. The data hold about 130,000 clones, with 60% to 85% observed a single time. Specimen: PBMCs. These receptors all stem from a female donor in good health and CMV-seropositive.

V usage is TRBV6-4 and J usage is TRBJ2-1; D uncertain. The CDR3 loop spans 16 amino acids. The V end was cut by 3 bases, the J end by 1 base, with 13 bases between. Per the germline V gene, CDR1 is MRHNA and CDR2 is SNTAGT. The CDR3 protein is CASSEDSIDSYNEQFF. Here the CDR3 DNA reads TGTGCCAGCAGTGAGGATAGCATCGATTCCTACAATGAGCAGTTCTTC.

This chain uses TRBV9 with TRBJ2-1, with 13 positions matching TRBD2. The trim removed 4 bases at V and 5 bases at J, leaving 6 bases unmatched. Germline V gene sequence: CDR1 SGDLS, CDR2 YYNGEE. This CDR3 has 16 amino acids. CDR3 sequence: CASSPRLAGGNNEQFF. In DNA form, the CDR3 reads TGTGCCAGCAGCCCCAGACTAGCGGGAGGAAACAATGAGCAGTTCTTC.

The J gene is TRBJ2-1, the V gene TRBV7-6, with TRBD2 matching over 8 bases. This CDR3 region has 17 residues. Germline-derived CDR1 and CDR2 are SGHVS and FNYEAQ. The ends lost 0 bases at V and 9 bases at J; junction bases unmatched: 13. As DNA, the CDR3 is TGTGCCAGCAGCTTAGCGGCTAGCGGGTCCCTACAATCTGAGCAGTTCTTC. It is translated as CASSLAASGSLQSEQFF. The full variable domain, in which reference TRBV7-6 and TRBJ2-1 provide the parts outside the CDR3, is GAGVSQSPRYKVTKRGQDVALRCDPISGHVSLYWYRQALGQGPEFLTYFNYEAQQDKSGLPNDRFSAERPEGSISTLTIQRTEQRDSAMYRCASSLAASGSLQSEQFFGPGTRLTVL.

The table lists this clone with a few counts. DNA for the CDR3: TGTGCCAGCAGTGAAGGCTCTCGGGGGGCAGGTCAGCCCCAGCATTTT. It translates to CASSEGSRGAGQPQHF. This chain links TRBV6-1 with TRBJ1-5; TRBD1 is a possible D gene (6 bases). Germline CDR1 reads MNHNS; CDR2 reads SASEGT. Trimming removed 1 base from V and 6 bases from J, with 16 bases in between. The CDR3 has 16 amino acids.

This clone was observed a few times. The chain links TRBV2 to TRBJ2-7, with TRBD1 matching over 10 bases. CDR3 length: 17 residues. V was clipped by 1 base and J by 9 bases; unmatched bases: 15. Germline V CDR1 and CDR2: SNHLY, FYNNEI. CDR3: CASSEGTRGQGPSRQYF. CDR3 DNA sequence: TGTGCCAGCAGTGAAGGAACCCGGGGACAGGGGCCATCGCGGCAGTACTTC.

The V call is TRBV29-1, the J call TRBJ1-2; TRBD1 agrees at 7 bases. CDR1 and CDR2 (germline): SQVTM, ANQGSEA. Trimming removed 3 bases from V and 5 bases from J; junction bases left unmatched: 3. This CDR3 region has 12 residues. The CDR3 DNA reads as TGCAGCGTTGATAAACAGGGGTATGGCTACACCTTC. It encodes CSVDKQGYGYTF.

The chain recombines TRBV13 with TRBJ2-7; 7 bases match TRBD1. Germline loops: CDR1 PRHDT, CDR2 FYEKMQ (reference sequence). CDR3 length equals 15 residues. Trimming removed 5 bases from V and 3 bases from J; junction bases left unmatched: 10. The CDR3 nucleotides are TGTGCCAGCAGCCCACAGACAGGGTTAGTCTACGAGCAGTACTTC. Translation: CASSPQTGLVYEQYF.

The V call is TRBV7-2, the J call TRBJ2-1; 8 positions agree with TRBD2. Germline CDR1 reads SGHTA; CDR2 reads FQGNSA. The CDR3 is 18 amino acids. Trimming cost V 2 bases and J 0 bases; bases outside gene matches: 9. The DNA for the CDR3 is TGTGCCAGCAGCTTACGGGGGGGAGGGCCCAGCTCCTACAATGAGCAGTTCTTC. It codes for CASSLRGGGPSSYNEQFF.

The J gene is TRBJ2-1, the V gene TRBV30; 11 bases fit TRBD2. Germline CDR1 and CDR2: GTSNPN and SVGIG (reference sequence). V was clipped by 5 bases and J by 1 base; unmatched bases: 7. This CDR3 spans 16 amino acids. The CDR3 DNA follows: TGTGCCTGGGGTGGGACTAGCGGCTCTTCCTACAATGAGCAGTTCTTC. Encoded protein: CAWGGTSGSSYNEQFF.

CDR3 protein: CASSTPFGGPYQPQHF. As DNA, the CDR3 is TGTGCCAGCAGCACCCCATTCGGGGGGCCTTATCAGCCCCAGCATTTT. The V gene is TRBV7-2, the J gene TRBJ1-5, with D possibly TRBD1 on 6 matching bases. The CDR3 length is 16 residues. Germline CDR1 and CDR2: SGHTA and FQGNSA. Trimming removed 5 bases at V and 5 bases at J, with 19 bases between.

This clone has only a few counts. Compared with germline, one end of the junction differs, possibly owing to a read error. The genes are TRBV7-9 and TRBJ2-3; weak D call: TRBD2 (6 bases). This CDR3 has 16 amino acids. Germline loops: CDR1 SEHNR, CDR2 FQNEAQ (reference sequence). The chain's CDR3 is CSSSSIAESSTDTQYF. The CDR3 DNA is TGTTCCAGCAGCTCCATAGCGGAGAGTAGCACAGATACGCAGTATTTT.

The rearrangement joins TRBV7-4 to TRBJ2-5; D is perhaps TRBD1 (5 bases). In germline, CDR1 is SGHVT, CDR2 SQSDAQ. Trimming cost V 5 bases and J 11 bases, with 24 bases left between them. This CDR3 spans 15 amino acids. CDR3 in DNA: TGTGCCAGCAGCCCGCCGGCTGGGGCACCACAACCGCAGTACTTC. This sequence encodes CASSPPAGAPQPQYF.